The source of this T cell receptor (beta chain) is a study of PD-1 blockade in classical Hodgkin lymphoma. Study results and limitations: There remain no defined causes for the repertoire differences, which possibly reflect disease activity or prior therapy. Reports described newly diagnosed patients as having lower baseline TCR diversity than healthy donors.

The CDR3 extends over 16 amino acids. CDR1 MNHNY and CDR2 SVGAGI come from the germline V gene (reference sequence). With V trimmed by 0 bases and J by 5 bases, 7 bases remained unmatched. Sample time point: newly diagnosed, previously untreated cHL patient sample. PBMCs from patients with newly diagnosed, untreated classical Hodgkin lymphoma served as a comparison group for the relapsed/refractory trial patients. This clone rates as medium-sized. Its antigen is unknown. Clones were sequenced by immunoSEQ multiplex PCR, and TCRdb holds only the in-frame ones, with some missing. The top ten hold 7.5% to 9.5% of the sample, which has 15,000 to 20,000 clones, about four fifths seen once.

The sequence derives from a human donor with classical Hodgkin lymphoma. This rearrangement joins TRBV6-6 to TRBJ1-2; 9 nucleotides match TRBD1. The specimen sequenced was peripheral blood mononuclear cells (PBMCs). The CDR3 DNA reads TGTGCCAGCAGTTACTCCCCGGACAGGGGAGGGTATGGCTACACCTTC. Translating it yields CASSYSPDRGGYGYTF.